The clone carrying this T cell receptor beta chain showed up just a few times. Its antigen is undetermined. The entry originates in a study of cytomegalovirus exposure and HLA in healthy donors. The PCR ran on 60 Vbeta and 13 Jbeta primers. TCRdb's table, derived via immunoSEQ multiplex PCR, lists solely in-frame clones and lacks some. The sample holds about 60,000 clones, 70% to 80% seen once. Trimming cost V 5 bases and J 4 bases; bases outside gene matches: 5. Germline V gene lookup returns CDR1 LNHDA and CDR2 SQIVND (reference sequence). CDR3 length equals 14 residues. Study results and limitations: The authors judged a highly shared variant cluster likely a sequencing artifact. Previously analyzed data showed that most TCR beta V segments were productive at a frequency of about 87% or about 30%.

V is TRBV19 and J is TRBJ1-1, with TRBD1 matching over 9 bases. The clonotype was recovered from an older woman in good health and CMV-seropositive. Sample: PBMCs. The CDR3 nucleotides are TGTGCCAGTAGTCCGCCGACAGGGGGCACTGAAGCTTTCTTT. Translation gives CASSPPTGGTEAFF.